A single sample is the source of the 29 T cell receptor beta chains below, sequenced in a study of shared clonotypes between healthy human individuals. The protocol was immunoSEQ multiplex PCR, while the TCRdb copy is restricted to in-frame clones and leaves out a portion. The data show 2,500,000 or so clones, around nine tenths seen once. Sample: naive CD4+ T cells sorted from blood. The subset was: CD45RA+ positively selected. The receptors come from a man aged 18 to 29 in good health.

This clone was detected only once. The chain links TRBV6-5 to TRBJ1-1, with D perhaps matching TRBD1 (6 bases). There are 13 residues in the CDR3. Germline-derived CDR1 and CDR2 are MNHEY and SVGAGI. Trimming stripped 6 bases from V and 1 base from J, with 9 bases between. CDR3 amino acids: CASRLTGNTEAFF. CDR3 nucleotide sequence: TGTGCCAGCAGGCTGACAGGGAACACTGAAGCTTTCTTT.

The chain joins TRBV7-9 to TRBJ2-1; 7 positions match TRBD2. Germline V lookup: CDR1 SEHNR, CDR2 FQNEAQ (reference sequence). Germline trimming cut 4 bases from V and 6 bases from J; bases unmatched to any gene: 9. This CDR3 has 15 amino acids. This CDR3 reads CASSSSSRGVNEQFF. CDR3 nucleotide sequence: TGTGCCAGCAGCTCGAGCTCTCGGGGGGTCAATGAGCAGTTCTTC.

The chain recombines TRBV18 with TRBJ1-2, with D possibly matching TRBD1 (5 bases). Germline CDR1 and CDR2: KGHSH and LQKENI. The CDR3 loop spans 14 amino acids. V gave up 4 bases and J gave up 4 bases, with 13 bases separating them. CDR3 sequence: CASSLLTDSYGYTF. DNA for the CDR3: TGTGCCAGCTCACTATTGACAGACAGCTATGGCTACACCTTC.

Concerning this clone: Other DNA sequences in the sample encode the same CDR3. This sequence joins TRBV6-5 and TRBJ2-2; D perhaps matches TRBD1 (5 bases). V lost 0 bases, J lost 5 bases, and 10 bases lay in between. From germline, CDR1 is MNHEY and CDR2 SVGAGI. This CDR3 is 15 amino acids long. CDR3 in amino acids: CASSYSNRGTGELFF. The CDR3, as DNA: TGTGCCAGCAGTTACTCGAATAGGGGAACCGGGGAGCTGTTTTTT.

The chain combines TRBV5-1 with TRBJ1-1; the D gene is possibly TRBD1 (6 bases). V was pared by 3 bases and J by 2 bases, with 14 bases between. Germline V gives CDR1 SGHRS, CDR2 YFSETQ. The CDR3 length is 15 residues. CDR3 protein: CASSSDPGVNTEAFF. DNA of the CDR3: TGCGCCAGCAGCTCGGACCCAGGGGTAAACACTGAAGCTTTCTTT.

The CDR3 sequence: CASSLEGAGAGAYETQYF. The DNA of the CDR3 is TGCGCCAGCAGCTTGGAAGGTGCGGGGGCGGGGGCTTATGAGACCCAGTACTTC. The J gene is TRBJ2-5, the V gene TRBV5-1; tentative D call: TRBD2 (7 bases). The CDR3 length is 18 residues. Germline V gene data show CDR1 as SGHRS and CDR2 as YFSETQ. V lost 0 bases and J 5 bases, leaving 23 bases between the germline ends.

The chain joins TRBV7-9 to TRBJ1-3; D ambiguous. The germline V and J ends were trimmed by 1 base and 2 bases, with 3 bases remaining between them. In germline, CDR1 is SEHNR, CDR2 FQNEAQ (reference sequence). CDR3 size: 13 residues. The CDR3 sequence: CASSLVTGNTIYF. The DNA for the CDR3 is TGTGCCAGCAGCTTAGTTACTGGAAACACCATATATTTT.

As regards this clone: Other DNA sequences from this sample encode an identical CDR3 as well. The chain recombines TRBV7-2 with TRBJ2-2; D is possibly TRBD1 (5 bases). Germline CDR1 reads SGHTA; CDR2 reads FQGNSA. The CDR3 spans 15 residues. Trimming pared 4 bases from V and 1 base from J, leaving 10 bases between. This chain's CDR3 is CASSSDRLNTGELFF. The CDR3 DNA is TGTGCCAGCAGCTCAGACAGATTGAACACCGGGGAGCTGTTTTTT.

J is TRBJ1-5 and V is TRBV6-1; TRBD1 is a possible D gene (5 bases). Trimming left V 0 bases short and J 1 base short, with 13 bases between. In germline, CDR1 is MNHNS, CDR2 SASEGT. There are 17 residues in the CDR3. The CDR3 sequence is CASSEALRDASNQPQHF. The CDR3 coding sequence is TGTGCCAGCAGTGAAGCGTTAAGGGACGCGAGCAATCAGCCCCAGCATTTT.

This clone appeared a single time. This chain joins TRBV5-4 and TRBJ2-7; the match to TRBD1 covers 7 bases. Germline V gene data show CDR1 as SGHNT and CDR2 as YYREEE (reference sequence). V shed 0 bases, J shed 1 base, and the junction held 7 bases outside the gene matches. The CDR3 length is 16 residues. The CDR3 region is CASSLALNRGSYEQYF. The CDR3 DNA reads TGTGCCAGCAGCTTGGCCTTGAACAGGGGATCCTACGAGCAGTACTTC.

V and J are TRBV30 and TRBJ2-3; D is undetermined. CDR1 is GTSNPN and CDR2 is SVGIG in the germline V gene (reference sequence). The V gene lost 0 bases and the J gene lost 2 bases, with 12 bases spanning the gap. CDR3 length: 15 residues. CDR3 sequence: CAWSVVGANTDTQYF. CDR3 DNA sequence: TGTGCCTGGAGTGTAGTAGGTGCAAACACAGATACGCAGTATTTT. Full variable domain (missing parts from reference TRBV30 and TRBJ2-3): SQTIHQWPATLVQPVGSPLSLECTVEGTSNPNLYWYRQAAGRGLQLLFYSVGIGQISSEVPQNLSASRPQDRQFILSSKKLLLSDSGFYLCAWSVVGANTDTQYFGPGTRLTVL.

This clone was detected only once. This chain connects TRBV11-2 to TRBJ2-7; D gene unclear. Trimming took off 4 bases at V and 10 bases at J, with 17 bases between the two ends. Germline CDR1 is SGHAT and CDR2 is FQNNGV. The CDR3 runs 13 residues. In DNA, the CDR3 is TGTGCCAGCAGCTCCGTAGTCCGTAGCATACAGTACTTC. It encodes CASSSVVRSIQYF.

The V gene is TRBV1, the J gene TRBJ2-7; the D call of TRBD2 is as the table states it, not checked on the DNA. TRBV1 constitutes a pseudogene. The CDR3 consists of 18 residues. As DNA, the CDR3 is TGCACCAGCAGCCAAGCCCCGCTAGCGGGGGATGATTCCTACGAGCAGTACTTC. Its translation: CTSSQAPLAGDDSYEQYF.

This chain's CDR3 is CASSPRLAGSRSSYNEQFF. The CDR3 bases are TGTGCCAGCTCACCACGACTAGCGGGCTCAAGAAGCTCCTACAATGAGCAGTTCTTC. This chain uses TRBV18 with TRBJ2-1; 10 bases are a match to TRBD2. The CDR3 runs to 19 residues. Per germline, CDR1 KGHSH and CDR2 LQKENI. V lost 1 base, J lost 0 bases, and 9 bases stayed unmatched.

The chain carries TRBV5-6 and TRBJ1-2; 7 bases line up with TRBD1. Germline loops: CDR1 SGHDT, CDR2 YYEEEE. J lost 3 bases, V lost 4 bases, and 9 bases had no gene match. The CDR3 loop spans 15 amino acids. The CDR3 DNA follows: TGTGCCAGCAGCCAAACCGGGACAGCCGACTATGGCTACACCTTC. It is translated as CASSQTGTADYGYTF.

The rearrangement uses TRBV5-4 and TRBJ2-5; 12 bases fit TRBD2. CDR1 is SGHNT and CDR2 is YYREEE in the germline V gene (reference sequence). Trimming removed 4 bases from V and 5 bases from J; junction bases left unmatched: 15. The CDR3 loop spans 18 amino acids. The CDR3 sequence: CASSVGLLAGGPVETQYF. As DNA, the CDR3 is TGTGCCAGCAGCGTGGGCCTTCTAGCGGGGGGGCCGGTGGAGACCCAGTACTTC.

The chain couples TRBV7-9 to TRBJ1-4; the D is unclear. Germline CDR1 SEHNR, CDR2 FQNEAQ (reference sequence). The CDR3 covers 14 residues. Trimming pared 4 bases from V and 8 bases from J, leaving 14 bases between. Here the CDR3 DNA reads TGTGCCAGCAGCTCACACCTATCGGGAGAAAAACTGTTTTTT. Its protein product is CASSSHLSGEKLFF.

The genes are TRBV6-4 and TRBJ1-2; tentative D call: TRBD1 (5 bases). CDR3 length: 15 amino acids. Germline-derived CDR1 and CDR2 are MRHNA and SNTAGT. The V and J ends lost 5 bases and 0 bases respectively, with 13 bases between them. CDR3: CASSLHRDPNYGYTF. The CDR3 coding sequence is TGTGCCAGCAGTTTACACCGGGACCCTAACTATGGCTACACCTTC.

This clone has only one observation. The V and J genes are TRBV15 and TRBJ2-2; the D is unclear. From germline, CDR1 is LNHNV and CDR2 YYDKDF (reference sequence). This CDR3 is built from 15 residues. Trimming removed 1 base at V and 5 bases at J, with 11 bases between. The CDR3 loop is CATSRGTTRTGELFF. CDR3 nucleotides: TGTGCCACCAGCAGAGGGACGACTCGGACCGGGGAGCTGTTTTTT.

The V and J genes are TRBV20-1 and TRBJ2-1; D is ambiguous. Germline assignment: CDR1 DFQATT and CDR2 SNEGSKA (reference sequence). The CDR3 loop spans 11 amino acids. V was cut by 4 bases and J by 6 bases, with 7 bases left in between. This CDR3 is CSAIGLNEQFF. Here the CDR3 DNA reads TGCAGTGCTATTGGTCTCAATGAGCAGTTCTTC.

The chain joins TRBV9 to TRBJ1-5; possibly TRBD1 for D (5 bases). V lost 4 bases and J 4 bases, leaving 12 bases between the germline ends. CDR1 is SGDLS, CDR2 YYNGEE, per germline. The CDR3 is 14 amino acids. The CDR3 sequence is CASSYGGGNQPQHF. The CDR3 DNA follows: TGTGCCAGCAGCTACGGGGGGGGGAATCAGCCCCAGCATTTT.

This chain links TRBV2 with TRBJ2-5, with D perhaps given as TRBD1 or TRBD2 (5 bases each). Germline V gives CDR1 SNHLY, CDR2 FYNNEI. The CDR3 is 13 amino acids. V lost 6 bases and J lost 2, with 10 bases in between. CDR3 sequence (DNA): TGTGCCAGCAGGGGGGACGGGCAAGAGACCCAGTACTTC. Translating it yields CASRGDGQETQYF.

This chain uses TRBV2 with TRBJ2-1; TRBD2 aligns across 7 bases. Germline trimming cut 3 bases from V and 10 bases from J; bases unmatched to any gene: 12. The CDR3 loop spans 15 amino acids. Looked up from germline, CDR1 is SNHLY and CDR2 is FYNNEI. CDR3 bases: TGTGCCAGCAGTGATTTGGTGGGAGGGCCATGGGAGCAGTTCTTC. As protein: CASSDLVGGPWEQFF.

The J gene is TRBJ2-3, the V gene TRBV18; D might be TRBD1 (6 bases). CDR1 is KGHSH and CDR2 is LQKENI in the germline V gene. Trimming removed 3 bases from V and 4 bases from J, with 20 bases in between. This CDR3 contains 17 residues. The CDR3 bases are TGTGCCAGCTCACCGCAGCAACAGGGCGGTTGGGCAGATACGCAGTATTTT. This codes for CASSPQQQGGWADTQYF.

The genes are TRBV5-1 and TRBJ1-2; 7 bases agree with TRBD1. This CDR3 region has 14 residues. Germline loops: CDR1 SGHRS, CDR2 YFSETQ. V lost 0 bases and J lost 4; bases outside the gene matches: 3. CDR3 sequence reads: CASSLGGQTYGYTF. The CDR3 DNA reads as TGCGCCAGCAGCTTGGGGGGACAGACCTATGGCTACACCTTC.

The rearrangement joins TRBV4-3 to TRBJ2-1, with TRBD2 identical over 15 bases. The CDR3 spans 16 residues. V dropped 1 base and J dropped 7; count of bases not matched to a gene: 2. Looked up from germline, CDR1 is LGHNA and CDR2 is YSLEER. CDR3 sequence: CASSQGTSGRGNEQFF. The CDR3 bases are TGCGCCAGCAGCCAAGGGACTAGCGGGAGGGGGAATGAGCAGTTCTTC.

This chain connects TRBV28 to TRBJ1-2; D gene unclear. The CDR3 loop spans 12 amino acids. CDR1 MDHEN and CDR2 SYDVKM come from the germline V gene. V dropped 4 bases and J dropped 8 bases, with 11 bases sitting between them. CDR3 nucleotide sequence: TGTGCCAGCAGTTACGGACTCGGGGGCTACACCTTC. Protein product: CASSYGLGGYTF.

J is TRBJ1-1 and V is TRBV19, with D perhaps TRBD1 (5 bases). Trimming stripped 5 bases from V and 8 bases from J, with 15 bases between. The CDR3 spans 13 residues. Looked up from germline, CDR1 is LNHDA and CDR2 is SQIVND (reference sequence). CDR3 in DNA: TGTGCCAGTAGTCACGGGGCCGCGGTCGAAGCTTTCTTT. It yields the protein CASSHGAAVEAFF.

The CDR3 nucleotides read TGCGCCAGCAGCCAGGGCACGGAGACAGGCACAAAACTAGCCAAAAACATTCAGTACTTC. This encodes CASSQGTETGTKLAKNIQYF. The rearrangement links TRBV4-3 to TRBJ2-4; D might be TRBD1 (6 bases). This CDR3 is built from 20 residues. Per the germline V gene, CDR1 is LGHNA and CDR2 is YSLEER. Trimming cost V 3 bases and J 0 bases, with 24 bases left between them.